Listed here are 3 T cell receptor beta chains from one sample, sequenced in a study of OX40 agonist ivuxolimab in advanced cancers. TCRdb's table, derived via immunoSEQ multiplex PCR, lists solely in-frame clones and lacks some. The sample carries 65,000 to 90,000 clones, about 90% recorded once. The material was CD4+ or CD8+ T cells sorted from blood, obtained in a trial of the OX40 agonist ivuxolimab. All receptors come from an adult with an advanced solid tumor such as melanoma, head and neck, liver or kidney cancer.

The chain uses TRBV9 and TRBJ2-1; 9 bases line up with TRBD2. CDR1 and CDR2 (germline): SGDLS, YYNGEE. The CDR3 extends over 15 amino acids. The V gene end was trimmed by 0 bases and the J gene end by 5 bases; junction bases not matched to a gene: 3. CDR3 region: CASSVGLADHNEQFF. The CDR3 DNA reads TGTGCCAGCAGCGTAGGACTAGCGGACCACAATGAGCAGTTCTTC.

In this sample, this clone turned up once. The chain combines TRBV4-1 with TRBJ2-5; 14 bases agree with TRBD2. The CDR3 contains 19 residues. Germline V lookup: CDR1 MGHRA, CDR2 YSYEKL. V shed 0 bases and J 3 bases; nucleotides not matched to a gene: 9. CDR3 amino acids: CASSQDPPTSGREKETQYF. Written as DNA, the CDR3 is TGCGCCAGCAGCCAAGATCCCCCGACTAGCGGGAGGGAAAAAGAGACCCAGTACTTC.

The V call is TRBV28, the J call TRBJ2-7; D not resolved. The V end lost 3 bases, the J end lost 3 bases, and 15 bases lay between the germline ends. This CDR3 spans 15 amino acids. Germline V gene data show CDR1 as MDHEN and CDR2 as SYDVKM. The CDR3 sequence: CASSFRVEINYEQYF. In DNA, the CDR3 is TGTGCCAGCAGTTTCCGGGTCGAGATTAACTACGAGCAGTACTTC.